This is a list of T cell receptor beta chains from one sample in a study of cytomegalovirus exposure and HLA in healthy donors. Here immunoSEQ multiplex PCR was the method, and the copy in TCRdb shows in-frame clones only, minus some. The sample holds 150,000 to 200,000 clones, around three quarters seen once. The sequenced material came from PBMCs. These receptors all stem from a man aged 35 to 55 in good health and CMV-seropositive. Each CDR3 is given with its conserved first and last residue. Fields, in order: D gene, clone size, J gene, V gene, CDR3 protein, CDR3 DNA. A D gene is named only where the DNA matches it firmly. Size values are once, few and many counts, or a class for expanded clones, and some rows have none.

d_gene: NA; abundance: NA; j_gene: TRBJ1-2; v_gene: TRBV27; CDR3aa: CASSATGLGLYGYTF; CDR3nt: TGTGCCAGCAGTGCGACTGGACTAGGGTTGTATGGCTACACCTTC
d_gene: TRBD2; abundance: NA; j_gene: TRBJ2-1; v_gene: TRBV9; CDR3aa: CASSASGTSGYNEQFF; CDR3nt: TGTGCCAGCAGCGCCTCCGGGACTAGCGGGTACAATGAGCAGTTCTTC
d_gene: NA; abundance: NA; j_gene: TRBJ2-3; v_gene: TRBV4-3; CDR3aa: CASGRGQDTQYF; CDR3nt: TGCGCCAGCGGGCGGGGGCAGGATACGCAGTATTTT
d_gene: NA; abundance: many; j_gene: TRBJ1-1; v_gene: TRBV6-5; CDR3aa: CASSYDGVFRNTEAFF; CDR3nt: TGTGCCAGCAGTTACGACGGTGTGTTCAGGAATACTGAAGCTTTCTTT
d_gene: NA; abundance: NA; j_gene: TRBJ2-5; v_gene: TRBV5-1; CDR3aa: CASSLRGTQYF; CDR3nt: TGCGCCAGCAGCTTGAGGGGGACCCAGTACTTC
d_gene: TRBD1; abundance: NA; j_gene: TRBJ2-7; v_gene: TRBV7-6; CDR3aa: CASSRGQAAYEQYF; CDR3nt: TGTGCCAGCAGCAGGGGACAGGCAGCCTACGAGCAGTACTTC
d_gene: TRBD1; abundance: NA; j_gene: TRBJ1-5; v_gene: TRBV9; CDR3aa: CASSVGTGSNQPQHF; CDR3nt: TGTGCCAGCAGCGTAGGGACAGGTAGCAATCAGCCCCAGCATTTT
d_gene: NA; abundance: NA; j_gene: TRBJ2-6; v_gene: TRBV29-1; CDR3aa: CSASRSGANVLTF; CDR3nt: TGCAGCGCCTCTCGCTCTGGGGCCAACGTCCTGACTTTC
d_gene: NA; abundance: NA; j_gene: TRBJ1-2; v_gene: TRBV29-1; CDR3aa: CSVEAGSNYGYTF; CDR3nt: TGCAGCGTTGAGGCGGGTTCTAACTATGGCTACACCTTC
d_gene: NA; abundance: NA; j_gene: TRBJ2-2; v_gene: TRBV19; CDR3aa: CASSVGGDTGELFF; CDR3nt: TGTGCCAGTAGTGTAGGGGGGGACACCGGGGAGCTGTTTTTT
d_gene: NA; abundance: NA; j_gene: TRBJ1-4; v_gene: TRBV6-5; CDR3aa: CASSLGRQWDEKLFF; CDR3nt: TGTGCCAGCAGTCTGGGGCGACAGTGGGATGAAAAACTGTTTTTT
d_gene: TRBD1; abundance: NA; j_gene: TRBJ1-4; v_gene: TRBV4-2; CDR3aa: CASSQAAMRQGASPGVREKLFF; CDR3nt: TGTGCCAGCAGCCAAGCTGCCATGAGACAGGGGGCTTCTCCCGGGGTACGTGAAAAACTGTTTTTT
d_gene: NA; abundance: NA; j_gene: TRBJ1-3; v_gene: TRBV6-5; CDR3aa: CASSYAQGPGNTIYF; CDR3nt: TGTGCCAGCAGTTACGCACAGGGTCCTGGAAACACCATATATTTT
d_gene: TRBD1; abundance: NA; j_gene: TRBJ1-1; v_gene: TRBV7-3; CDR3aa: CASSLKGTGFMNTEAFF; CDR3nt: TGTGCCAGCAGCTTAAAGGGGACAGGGTTCATGAACACTGAAGCTTTCTTT
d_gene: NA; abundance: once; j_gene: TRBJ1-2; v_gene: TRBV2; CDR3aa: CASGGLRGFNYGYTF; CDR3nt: TGTGCCAGCGGCGGTTTACGGGGTTTCAACTATGGCTACACCTTC
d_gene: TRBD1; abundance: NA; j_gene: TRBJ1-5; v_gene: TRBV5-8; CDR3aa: CASSKGTEFLPQHF; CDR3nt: TGTGCCAGCAGTAAGGGGACAGAGTTTCTTCCCCAGCATTTT
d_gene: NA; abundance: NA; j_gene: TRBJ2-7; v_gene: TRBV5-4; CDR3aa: CASSLGHPSYEQYF; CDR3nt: TGTGCCAGCAGCTTGGGTCATCCCTCCTACGAGCAGTACTTC
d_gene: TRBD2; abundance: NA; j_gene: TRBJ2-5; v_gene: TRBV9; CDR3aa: CASSVGAGTRGFFETQYF; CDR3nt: TGTGCCAGCAGCGTAGGGGCCGGGACTAGGGGCTTTTTTGAGACCCAGTACTTC
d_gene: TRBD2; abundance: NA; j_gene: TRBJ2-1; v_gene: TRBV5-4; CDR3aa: CAGGLAGSSSYNEQFF; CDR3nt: TGTGCCGGGGGACTAGCGGGGTCCTCATCCTACAATGAGCAGTTCTTC
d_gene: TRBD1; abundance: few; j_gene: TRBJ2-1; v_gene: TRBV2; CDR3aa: CASSGDSSSYNEQFF; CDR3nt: TGTGCCAGCAGTGGGGACAGTAGCTCCTACAATGAGCAGTTCTTC
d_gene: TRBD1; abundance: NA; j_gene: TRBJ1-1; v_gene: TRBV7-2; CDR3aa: CASSVTGTGTEAFF; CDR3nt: TGTGCCAGCAGCGTAACCGGGACAGGCACTGAAGCTTTCTTT
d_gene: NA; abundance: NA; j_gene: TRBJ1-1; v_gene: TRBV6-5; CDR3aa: CASRPGGAEAFF; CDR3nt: TGTGCCAGCAGACCCGGCGGGGCTGAAGCTTTCTTT
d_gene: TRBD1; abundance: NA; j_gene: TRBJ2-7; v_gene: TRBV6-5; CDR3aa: CASSLGQGSYEQYF; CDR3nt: TGTGCCAGCAGCCTTGGACAGGGGTCCTACGAGCAGTACTTC
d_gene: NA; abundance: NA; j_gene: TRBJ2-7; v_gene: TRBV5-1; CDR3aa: CASRGLNDYEQYF; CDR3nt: TGCGCCAGCAGGGGACTTAACGACTACGAGCAGTACTTC
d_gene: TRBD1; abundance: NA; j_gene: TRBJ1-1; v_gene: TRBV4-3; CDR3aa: CASSHRTGNPNTEAFF; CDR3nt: TGCGCCAGCAGCCATCGGACAGGGAACCCGAACACTGAAGCTTTCTTT
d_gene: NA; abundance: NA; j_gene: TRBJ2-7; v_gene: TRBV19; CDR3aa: CASSISRGSSYEQYF; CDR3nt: TGTGCCAGTAGTATTTCGCGGGGTAGCTCCTACGAGCAGTACTTC
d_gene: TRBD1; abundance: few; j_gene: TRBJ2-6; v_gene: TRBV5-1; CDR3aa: CASSLTGAGANVLTF; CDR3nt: TGCGCCAGCAGCTTGACAGGGGCTGGGGCCAACGTCCTGACTTTC
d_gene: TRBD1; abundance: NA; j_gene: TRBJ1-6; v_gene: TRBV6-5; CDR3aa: CASSATGGNSPLHF; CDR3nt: TGTGCCAGCAGTGCGACAGGGGGAAATTCACCCCTCCACTTT
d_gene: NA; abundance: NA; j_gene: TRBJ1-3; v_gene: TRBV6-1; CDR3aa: CASSEALGFSGNTIYF; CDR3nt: TGTGCCAGCAGTGAAGCGCTAGGTTTCTCTGGAAACACCATATATTTT
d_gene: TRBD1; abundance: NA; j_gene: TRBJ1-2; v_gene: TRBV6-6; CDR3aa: CASSRTGTGGNYGYTF; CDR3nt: TGTGCCAGCAGTCGAACCGGGACAGGGGGTAATTATGGCTACACCTTC
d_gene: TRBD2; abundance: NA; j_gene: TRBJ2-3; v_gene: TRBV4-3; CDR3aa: CASSQDPAGGLTDTQYF; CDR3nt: TGCGCCAGCAGCCAAGATCCAGCGGGGGGACTCACAGATACGCAGTATTTT
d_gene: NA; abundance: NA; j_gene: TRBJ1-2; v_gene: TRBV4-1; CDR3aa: CASSQDRGARGYTF; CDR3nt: TGCGCCAGCAGCCAAGACCGGGGGGCGCGGGGCTACACCTTC
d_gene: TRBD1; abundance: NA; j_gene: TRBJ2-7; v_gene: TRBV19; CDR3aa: CASSRGLLGTGGSEQYF; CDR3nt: TGTGCCAGTAGTCGAGGCCTCCTCGGGACAGGGGGCTCCGAGCAGTACTTC
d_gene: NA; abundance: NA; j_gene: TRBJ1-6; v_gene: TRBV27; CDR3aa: CASRVGGTNSPLHF; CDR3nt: TGTGCCAGCAGAGTGGGAGGGACTAATTCACCCCTCCACTTT
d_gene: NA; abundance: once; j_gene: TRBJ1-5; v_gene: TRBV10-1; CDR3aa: CATPTYRVGQPQHF; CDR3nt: TGCGCCACCCCGACCTACAGGGTTGGTCAGCCCCAGCATTTT
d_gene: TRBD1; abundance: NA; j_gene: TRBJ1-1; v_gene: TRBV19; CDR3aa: CASSSLDRDTEAFF; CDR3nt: TGTGCCAGTAGTAGTTTGGACAGGGACACTGAAGCTTTCTTT
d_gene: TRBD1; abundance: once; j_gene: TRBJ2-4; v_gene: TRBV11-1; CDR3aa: CASSGQGAFKNIQYF; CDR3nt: TGTGCCAGCAGCGGACAGGGGGCATTCAAAAACATTCAGTACTTC
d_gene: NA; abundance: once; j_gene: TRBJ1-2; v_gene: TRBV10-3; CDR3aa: CAISDVGGYTF; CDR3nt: TGTGCCATCAGTGACGTCGGGGGCTACACCTTC
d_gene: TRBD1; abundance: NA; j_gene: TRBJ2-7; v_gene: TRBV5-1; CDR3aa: CASSSQTGGSEQYF; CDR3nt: TGCGCCAGCAGCTCCCAGACAGGGGGGAGCGAGCAGTACTTC
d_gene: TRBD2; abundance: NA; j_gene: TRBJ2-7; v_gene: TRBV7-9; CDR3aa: CSSSLGLAGGEQYF; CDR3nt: TGTTCCAGCAGCTTAGGACTAGCAGGAGGCGAGCAGTACTTC
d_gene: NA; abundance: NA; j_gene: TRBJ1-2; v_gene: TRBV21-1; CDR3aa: CASSKARGNYGYTF; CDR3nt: TGTGCCAGCAGCAAAGCGCGGGGGAACTATGGCTACACCTTC
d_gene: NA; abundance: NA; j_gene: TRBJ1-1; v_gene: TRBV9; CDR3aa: CASSVGGSSPEAFF; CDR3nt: TGTGCCAGCAGCGTAGGAGGTAGTTCGCCTGAAGCTTTCTTT
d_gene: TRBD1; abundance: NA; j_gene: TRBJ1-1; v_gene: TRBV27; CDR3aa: CASSVFGQGPPSGAEAFF; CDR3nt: TGTGCCAGCAGTGTGTTCGGACAGGGGCCCCCTTCCGGAGCTGAAGCTTTCTTT
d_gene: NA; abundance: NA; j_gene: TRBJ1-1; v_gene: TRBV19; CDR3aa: CVSSISRLNTEAFF; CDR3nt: TGTGTCAGTAGTATTTCTCGGTTGAACACTGAAGCTTTCTTT